Reported below is one T cell receptor (beta chain). Only in-frame clones appear in the TCRdb table, and some are missing; sequencing was by immunoSEQ multiplex PCR. The sample lists about 79,000 clones, around 88% seen once, with approximately 15% in the top ten. V was pared by 2 bases and J by 2 bases, with 10 bases between. The CDR3 is 15 residues long. Germline assignment: CDR1 MNHNS and CDR2 SASEGT. These data belong to a study of blood T cell repertoires in COVID-19. The receptor's source is a man aged 65-85 years with active or convalescent COVID-19. This chain links TRBV6-1 with TRBJ1-5; D unresolved. Material for sequencing was peripheral blood. The CDR3 DNA sequence: TGTGCCAGCAGTGAATACTTTCGGGGCAATCAGCCCCAGCATTTT. This sequence encodes CASSEYFRGNQPQHF.